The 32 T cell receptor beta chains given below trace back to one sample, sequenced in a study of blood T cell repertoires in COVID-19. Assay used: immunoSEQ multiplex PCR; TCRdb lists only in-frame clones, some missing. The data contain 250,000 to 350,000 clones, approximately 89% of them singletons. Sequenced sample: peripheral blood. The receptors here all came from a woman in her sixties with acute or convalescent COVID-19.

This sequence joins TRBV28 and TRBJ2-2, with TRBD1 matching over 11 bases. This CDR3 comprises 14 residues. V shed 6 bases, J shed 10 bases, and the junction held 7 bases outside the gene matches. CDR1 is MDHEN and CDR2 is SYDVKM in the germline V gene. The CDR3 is CASSPDRGREELFF. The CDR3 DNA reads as TGTGCCAGCAGCCCGGACAGGGGGCGGGAGGAGCTGTTTTTT.

The CDR3 DNA follows: TGTGCCAGCAGTTTAAATAGGGGAACCCCTGGGGCCAACGTCCTGACTTTC. Its translation: CASSLNRGTPGANVLTF. This sequence joins TRBV28 and TRBJ2-6, with D possibly matching TRBD1 (5 bases). In germline, CDR1 is MDHEN, CDR2 SYDVKM. This CDR3 comprises 17 residues. V lost 2 bases to trimming and J lost 2 bases, with 13 bases between them.

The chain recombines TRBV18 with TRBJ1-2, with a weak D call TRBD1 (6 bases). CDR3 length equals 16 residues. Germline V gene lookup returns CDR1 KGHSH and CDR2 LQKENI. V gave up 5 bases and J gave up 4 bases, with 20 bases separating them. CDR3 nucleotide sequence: TGTGCCAGCTCAAGAGACAGGTCGGATTGGGGCTATGGCTACACCTTC. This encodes CASSRDRSDWGYGYTF.

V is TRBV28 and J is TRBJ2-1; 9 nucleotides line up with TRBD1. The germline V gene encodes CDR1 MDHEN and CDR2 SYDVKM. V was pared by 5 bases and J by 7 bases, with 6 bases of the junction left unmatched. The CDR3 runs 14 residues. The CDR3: CASSTGTGLNEQFF. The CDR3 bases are TGTGCCAGCAGTACCGGGACAGGGCTGAATGAGCAGTTCTTC.

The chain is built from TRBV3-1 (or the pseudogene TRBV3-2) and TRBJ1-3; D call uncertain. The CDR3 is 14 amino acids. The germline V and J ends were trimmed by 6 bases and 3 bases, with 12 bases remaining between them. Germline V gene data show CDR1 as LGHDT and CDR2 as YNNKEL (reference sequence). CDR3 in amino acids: CASRPAGGGNTIYF. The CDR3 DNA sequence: TGTGCCAGCAGGCCCGCGGGTGGTGGAAACACCATATATTTT.

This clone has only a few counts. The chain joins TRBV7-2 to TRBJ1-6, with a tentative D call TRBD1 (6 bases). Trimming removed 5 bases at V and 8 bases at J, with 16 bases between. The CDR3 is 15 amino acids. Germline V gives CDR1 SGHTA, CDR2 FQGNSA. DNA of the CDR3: TGTGCCAGCAGCGCAGGGACACCGACACATTCACCCCTCCACTTT. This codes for CASSAGTPTHSPLHF. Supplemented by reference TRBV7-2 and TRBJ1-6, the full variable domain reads GAGVSQSPSNKVTEKGKDVELRCDPISGHTALYWYRQSLGQGLEFLIYFQGNSAPDKSGLPSDRFSAERTGGSVSTLTIQRTQQEDSAVYLCASSAGTPTHSPLHFGNGTRLTVT.

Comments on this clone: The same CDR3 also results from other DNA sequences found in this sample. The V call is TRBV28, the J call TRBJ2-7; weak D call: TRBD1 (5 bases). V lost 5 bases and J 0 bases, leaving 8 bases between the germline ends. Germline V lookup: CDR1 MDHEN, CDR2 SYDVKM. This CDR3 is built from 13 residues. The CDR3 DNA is TGTGCCAGCAGTATAGACAGCTCCTACGAGCAGTACTTC. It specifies CASSIDSSYEQYF. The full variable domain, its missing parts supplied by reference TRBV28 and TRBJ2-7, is DVKVTQSSRYLVKRTGEKVFLECVQDMDHENMFWYRQDPGLGLRLIYFSYDVKMKEKGDIPEGYSVSREKKERFSLILESASTNQTSMYLCASSIDSSYEQYFGPGTRLTVT.

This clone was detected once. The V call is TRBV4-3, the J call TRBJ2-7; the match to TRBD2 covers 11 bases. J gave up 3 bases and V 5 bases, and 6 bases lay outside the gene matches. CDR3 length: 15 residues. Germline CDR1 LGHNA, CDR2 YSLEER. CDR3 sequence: CASSKGLAGNYEQYF. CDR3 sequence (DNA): TGCGCCAGCAGCAAAGGACTAGCGGGTAACTACGAGCAGTACTTC.

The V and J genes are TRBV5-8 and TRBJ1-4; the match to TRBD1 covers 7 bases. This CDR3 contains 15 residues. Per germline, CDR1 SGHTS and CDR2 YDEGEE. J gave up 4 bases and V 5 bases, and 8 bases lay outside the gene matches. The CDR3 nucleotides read TGTGCCAGCAGTCGGAGGGGGCCTGGTAATGAAAAACTGTTTTTT. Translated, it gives CASSRRGPGNEKLFF.

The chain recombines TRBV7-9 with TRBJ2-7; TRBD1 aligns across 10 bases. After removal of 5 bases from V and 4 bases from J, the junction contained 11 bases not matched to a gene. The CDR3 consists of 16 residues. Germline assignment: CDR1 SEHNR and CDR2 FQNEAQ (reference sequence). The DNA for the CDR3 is TGTGCCAGCAGCCCCTGGACAGGGGGAGGCTTATACGAGCAGTACTTC. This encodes CASSPWTGGGLYEQYF. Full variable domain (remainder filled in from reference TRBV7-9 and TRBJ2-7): DTGVSQNPRHKITKRGQNVTFRCDPISEHNRLYWYRQTLGQGPEFLTYFQNEAQLEKSRLLSDRFSAERPKGSFSTLEIQRTEQGDSAMYLCASSPWTGGGLYEQYFGPGTRLTVT.

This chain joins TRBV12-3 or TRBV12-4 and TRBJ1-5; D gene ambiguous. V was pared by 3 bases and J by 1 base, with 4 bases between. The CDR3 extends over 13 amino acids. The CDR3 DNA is TGTGCCAGCAGTTTCGTAAGCAATCAGCCCCAGCATTTT. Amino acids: CASSFVSNQPQHF.

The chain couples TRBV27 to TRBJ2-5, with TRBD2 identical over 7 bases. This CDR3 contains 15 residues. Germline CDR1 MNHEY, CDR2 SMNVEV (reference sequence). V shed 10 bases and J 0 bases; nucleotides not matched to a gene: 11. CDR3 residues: CATWGGAMDQETQYF. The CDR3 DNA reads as TGTGCCACCTGGGGGGGAGCGATGGACCAAGAGACCCAGTACTTC.

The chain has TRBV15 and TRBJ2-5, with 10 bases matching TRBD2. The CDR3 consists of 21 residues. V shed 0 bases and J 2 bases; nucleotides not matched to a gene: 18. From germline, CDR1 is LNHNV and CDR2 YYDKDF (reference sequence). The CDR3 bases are TGTGCCACCAGCAGAGATAGAACGCAAGCGGGAGGGCCGAAGGAGCAAGAGACCCAGTACTTC. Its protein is CATSRDRTQAGGPKEQETQYF.

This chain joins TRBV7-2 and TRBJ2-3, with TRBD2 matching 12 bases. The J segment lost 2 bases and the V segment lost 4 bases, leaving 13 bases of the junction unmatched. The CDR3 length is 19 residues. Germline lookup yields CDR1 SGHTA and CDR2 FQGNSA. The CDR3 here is CASSSPSGRALRNTDTQYF. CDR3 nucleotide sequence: TGTGCCAGCAGCTCCCCTAGCGGGAGGGCCCTCCGGAACACAGATACGCAGTATTTT. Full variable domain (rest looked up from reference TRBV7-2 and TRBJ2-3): GAGVSQSPSNKVTEKGKDVELRCDPISGHTALYWYRQSLGQGLEFLIYFQGNSAPDKSGLPSDRFSAERTGGSVSTLTIQRTQQEDSAVYLCASSSPSGRALRNTDTQYFGPGTRLTVL.

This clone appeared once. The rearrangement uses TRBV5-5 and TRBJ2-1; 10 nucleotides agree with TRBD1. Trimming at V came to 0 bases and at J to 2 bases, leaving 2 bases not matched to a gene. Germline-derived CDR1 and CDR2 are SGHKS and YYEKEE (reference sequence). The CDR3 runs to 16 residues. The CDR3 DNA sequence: TGTGCCAGCAGCTTGGTTGGACAGGGGGCCTACAATGAGCAGTTCTTC. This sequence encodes CASSLVGQGAYNEQFF.

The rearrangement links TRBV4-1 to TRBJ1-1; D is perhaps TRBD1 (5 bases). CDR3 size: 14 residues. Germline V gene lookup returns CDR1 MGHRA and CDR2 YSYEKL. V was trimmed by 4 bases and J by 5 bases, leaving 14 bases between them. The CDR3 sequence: CASSPQVGRTEAFF. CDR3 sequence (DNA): TGCGCCAGCAGCCCACAGGTGGGGCGAACTGAAGCTTTCTTT.

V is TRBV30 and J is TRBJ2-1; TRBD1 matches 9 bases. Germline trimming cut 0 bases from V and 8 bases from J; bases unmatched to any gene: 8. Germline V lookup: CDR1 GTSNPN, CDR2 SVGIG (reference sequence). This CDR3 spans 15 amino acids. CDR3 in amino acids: CAWSVFGTGRHEQFF. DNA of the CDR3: TGTGCCTGGAGTGTATTTGGGACAGGGAGACATGAGCAGTTCTTC.

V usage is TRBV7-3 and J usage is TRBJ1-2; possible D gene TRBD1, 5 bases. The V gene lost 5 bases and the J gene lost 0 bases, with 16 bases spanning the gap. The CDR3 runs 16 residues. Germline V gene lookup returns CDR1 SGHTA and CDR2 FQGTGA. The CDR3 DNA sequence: TGTGCCAGCAGCCCGGCGGGGCGGACCGCTAACTATGGCTACACCTTC. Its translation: CASSPAGRTANYGYTF.

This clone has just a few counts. The CDR3 DNA follows: TGTGCCAGCAGTACACAGGGGGCGAACACTGAAGCTTTCTTT. Residues: CASSTQGANTEAFF. The chain combines TRBV6-5 with TRBJ1-1; 9 bases agree with TRBD1. This CDR3 has 14 amino acids. Germline trimming cut 5 bases from V and 1 base from J; bases unmatched to any gene: 2. The V gene's germline CDR1 is MNHEY and CDR2 SVGAGI.

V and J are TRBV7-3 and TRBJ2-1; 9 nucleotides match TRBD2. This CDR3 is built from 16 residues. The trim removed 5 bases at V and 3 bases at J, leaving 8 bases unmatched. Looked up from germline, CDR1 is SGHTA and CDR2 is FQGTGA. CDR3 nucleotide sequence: TGTGCCAGCAGCCCTCAAGCGGGAGGAGGCTACAATGAGCAGTTCTTC. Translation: CASSPQAGGGYNEQFF.

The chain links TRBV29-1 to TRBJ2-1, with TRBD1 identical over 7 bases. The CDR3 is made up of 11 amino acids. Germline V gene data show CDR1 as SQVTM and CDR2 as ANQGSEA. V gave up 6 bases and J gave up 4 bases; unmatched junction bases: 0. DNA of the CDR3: TGCAGCGTGGACAGGTACAATGAGCAGTTCTTC. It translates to CSVDRYNEQFF.

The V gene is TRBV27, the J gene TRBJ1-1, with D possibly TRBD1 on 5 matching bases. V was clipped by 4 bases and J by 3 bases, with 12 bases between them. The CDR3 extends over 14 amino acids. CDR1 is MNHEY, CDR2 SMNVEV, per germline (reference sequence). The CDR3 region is CASSSNRYDTEAFF. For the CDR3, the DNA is TGTGCCAGCAGTTCGAACAGGTACGACACTGAAGCTTTCTTT.

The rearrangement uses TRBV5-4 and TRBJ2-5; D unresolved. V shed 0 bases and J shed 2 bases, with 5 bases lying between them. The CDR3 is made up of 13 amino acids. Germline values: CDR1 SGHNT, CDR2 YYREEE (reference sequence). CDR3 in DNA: TGTGCCAGCAGCTTGGAGAGTCAAGAGACCCAGTACTTC. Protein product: CASSLESQETQYF.

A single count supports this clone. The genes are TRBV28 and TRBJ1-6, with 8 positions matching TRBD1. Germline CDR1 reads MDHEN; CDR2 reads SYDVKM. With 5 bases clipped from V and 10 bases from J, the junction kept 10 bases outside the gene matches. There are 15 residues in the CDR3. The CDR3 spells CASSIGQGSSSPLHF. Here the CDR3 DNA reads TGTGCCAGCAGTATCGGACAGGGTAGTAGCTCACCCCTCCACTTT. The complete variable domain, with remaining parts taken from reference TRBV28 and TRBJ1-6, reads DVKVTQSSRYLVKRTGEKVFLECVQDMDHENMFWYRQDPGLGLRLIYFSYDVKMKEKGDIPEGYSVSREKKERFSLILESASTNQTSMYLCASSIGQGSSSPLHFGNGTRLTVT.

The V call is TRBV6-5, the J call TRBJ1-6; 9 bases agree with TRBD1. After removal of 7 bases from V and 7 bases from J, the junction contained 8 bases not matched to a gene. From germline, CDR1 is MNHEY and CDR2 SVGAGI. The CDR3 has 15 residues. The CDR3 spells CASTFTGGTNSPLHF. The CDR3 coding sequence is TGTGCCAGCACCTTTACAGGGGGCACGAATTCACCCCTCCACTTT.

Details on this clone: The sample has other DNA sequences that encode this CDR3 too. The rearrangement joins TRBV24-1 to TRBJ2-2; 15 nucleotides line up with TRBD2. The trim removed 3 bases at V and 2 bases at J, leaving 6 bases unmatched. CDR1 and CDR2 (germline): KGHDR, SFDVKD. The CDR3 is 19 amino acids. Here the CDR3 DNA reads TGTGCCACCAGTGATCCCGGACTAGCGGGGGGGACAAACACCGGGGAGCTGTTTTTT. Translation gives CATSDPGLAGGTNTGELFF.

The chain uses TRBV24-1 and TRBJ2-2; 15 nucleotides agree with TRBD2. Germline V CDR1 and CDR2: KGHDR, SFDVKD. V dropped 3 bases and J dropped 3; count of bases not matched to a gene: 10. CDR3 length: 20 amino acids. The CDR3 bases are TGTGCCACCAGTGATCCTTTCGGACTAGCGGGAGGGCCGTACACCGGGGAGCTGTTTTTT. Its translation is CATSDPFGLAGGPYTGELFF.

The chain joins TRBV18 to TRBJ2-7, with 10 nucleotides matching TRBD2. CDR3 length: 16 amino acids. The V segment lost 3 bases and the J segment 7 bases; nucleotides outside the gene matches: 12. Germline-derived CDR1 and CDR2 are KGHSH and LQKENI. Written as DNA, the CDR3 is TGTGCCAGCTCACCTAACAGCGGGAGGGCCGGTGGTGAGCAGTACTTC. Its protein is CASSPNSGRAGGEQYF.

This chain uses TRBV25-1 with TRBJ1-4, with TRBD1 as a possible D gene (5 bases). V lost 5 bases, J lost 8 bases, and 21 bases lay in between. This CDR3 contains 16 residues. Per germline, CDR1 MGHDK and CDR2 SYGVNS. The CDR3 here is CASSKQRLGPQEKLFF. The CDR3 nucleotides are TGTGCCAGCAGTAAGCAAAGGTTGGGGCCTCAGGAAAAACTGTTTTTT.

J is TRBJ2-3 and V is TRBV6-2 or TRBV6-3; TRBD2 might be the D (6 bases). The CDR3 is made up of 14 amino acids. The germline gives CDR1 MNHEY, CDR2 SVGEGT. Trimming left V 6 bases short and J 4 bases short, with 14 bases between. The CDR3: CASSRLVAADTQYF. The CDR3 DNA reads TGTGCCAGCAGCCGACTAGTAGCGGCAGATACGCAGTATTTT.

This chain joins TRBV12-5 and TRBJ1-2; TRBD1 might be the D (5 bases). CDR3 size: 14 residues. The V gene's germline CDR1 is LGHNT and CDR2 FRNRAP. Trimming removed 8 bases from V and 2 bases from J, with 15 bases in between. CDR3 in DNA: TGTGCTAGTTCGGGGGGATCGGGAAACTATGGCTACACCTTC. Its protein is CASSGGSGNYGYTF. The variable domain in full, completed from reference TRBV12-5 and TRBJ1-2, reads DARVTQTPRHKVTEMGQEVTMRCQPILGHNTVFWYRQTMMQGLELLAYFRNRAPLDDSGMPKDRFSAEMPDATLATLKIQPSEPRDSAVYFCASSGGSGNYGYTFGSGTRLTVV.

The CDR3 DNA sequence: TGTGCCAGCAGCCAAGATCAGGGCTGGTACTCCCCCCACGAGCAGTACTTC. This translates into CASSQDQGWYSPHEQYF. The chain carries TRBV14 and TRBJ2-7, with a tentative D call TRBD1 (5 bases). The germline CDR1 and CDR2 sequences are SGHDN and FVKESK. The CDR3 has 17 amino acids. The V and J ends lost 0 bases and 5 bases respectively, with 20 bases between them.